The 25 T cell receptor beta chains presented below share a single source sample, sequenced in a study of cytomegalovirus exposure and HLA in healthy donors. With 60 Vbeta and 13 Jbeta primers, the PCR was carried out. Generated by immunoSEQ multiplex PCR, the TCRdb table keeps only in-frame clones and is missing some. The sample table sets out over 200,000 clones. Sequencing input: PBMCs. These receptors were collected from a woman younger than 45 in good health and CMV-seropositive.

The genes are TRBV13 and TRBJ1-5, with a possible D match to TRBD1 (6 bases). This CDR3 has 13 residues. Germline assignment: CDR1 PRHDT and CDR2 FYEKMQ (reference sequence). Trimming cost V 6 bases and J 3 bases, with 9 bases left between them. The CDR3 region has the DNA TGTGCCAGCAGTACAGGGAACAATCAGCCCCAGCATTTT. Translated: CASSTGNNQPQHF.

The chain carries TRBV11-2 and TRBJ2-2, with 10 positions matching TRBD2. The CDR3 is made up of 15 amino acids. The germline gives CDR1 SGHAT, CDR2 FQNNGV. Trimming at V came to 5 bases and at J to 2 bases, leaving 2 bases not matched to a gene. CDR3 loop: CASSQRGGNTGELFF. The DNA of the CDR3 is TGTGCCAGCAGCCAGCGGGGGGGAAACACCGGGGAGCTGTTTTTT.

This rearrangement joins TRBV25-1 to TRBJ2-4, with 9 bases matching TRBD1. This CDR3 spans 16 amino acids. Germline trimming cut 5 bases from V and 2 bases from J; bases unmatched to any gene: 7. Per the germline V gene, CDR1 is MGHDK and CDR2 is SYGVNS. This CDR3 is CASSSRQGGTKNIQYF. The CDR3 nucleotides are TGTGCCAGCAGTTCAAGACAGGGGGGTACCAAAAACATTCAGTACTTC. The full variable domain, in which reference TRBV25-1 and TRBJ2-4 provide the parts outside the CDR3, is EADIYQTPRYLVIGTGKKITLECSQTMGHDKMYWYQQDPGMELHLIHYSYGVNSTEKGDLSSESTVSRIRTEHFPLTLESARPSHTSQYLCASSSRQGGTKNIQYFGAGTRLSVL.

Concerning this clone itself: Additional DNA sequences in this sample encode the identical CDR3. The V call is TRBV10-3, the J call TRBJ2-6; D is ambiguous. V dropped 5 bases and J dropped 1 base, with 9 bases sitting between them. Germline V gives CDR1 ENHRY, CDR2 SYGVKD. The CDR3 length is 15 residues. CDR3 sequence (DNA): TGTGCCATCAGTCGCGGTGCTTCTGGGGCCAACGTCCTGACTTTC. Residues: CAISRGASGANVLTF.

The V and J genes are TRBV25-1 and TRBJ2-1; 8 bases match TRBD2. Germline V gene data show CDR1 as MGHDK and CDR2 as SYGVNS. The CDR3 is 15 residues long. J gave up 4 bases and V 3 bases, and 5 bases lay outside the gene matches. The CDR3 protein is CASSDWAGGYNEQFF. In DNA, the CDR3 is TGTGCCAGCAGTGATTGGGCGGGGGGTTACAATGAGCAGTTCTTC.

The gene calls are TRBV18 and TRBJ2-3, with 9 bases matching TRBD2. The J segment lost 5 bases and the V segment lost 4 bases, leaving 7 bases of the junction unmatched. Germline values: CDR1 KGHSH, CDR2 LQKENI. The length of the CDR3 is 15 residues. CDR3: CASSQYSGGGDTQYF. The CDR3 bases are TGTGCCAGCTCACAATATAGCGGGGGAGGAGATACGCAGTATTTT. The full variable domain, in which reference TRBV18 and TRBJ2-3 provide the parts outside the CDR3, is NAGVMQNPRHLVRRRGQEARLRCSPMKGHSHVYWYRQLPEEGLKFMVYLQKENIIDESGMPKERFSAEFPKEGPSILRIQQVVRGDSAAYFCASSQYSGGGDTQYFGPGTRLTVL.

The rearrangement links TRBV5-1 to TRBJ1-2; no firm D call. V lost 4 bases to trimming and J lost 2 bases, with 12 bases between them. Looked up from germline, CDR1 is SGHRS and CDR2 is YFSETQ. The CDR3 consists of 14 residues. Here the CDR3 DNA reads TGCGCCAGCAGCATGGCGACCGGGAACTATGGCTACACCTTC. It specifies CASSMATGNYGYTF.

The rearrangement links TRBV7-9 to TRBJ2-3; D is unclear. Germline assignment: CDR1 SEHNR and CDR2 FQNEAQ (reference sequence). V was trimmed by 3 bases and J by 2 bases, leaving 9 bases between them. The CDR3 loop spans 14 amino acids. CDR3 sequence reads: CASSFLISTDTQYF. Written as DNA, the CDR3 is TGTGCCAGCAGCTTCTTAATATCCACAGATACGCAGTATTTT.

The chain recombines TRBV29-1 with TRBJ1-2; D is unresolved. CDR1 is SQVTM, CDR2 ANQGSEA, per germline. This CDR3 is built from 13 residues. V was shortened by 6 bases and J by 6 bases, with 17 bases between the two germline ends. The CDR3 is CSVIAPLSHGYTF. The CDR3 DNA reads as TGCAGCGTAATAGCCCCTCTGTCGCATGGCTACACCTTC.

J is TRBJ1-1 and V is TRBV28, with D perhaps TRBD1 (6 bases). The CDR3 runs to 14 residues. The V and J ends lost 3 bases and 3 bases respectively, with 11 bases between them. Germline assignment: CDR1 MDHEN and CDR2 SYDVKM. The CDR3 region has the DNA TGTGCCAGCAGTTTTTTCAGGGGAGACACTGAAGCTTTCTTT. It is translated as CASSFFRGDTEAFF. Based on the CDR3 plus reference TRBV28 and TRBJ1-1, the full variable domain is DVKVTQSSRYLVKRTGEKVFLECVQDMDHENMFWYRQDPGLGLRLIYFSYDVKMKEKGDIPEGYSVSREKKERFSLILESASTNQTSMYLCASSFFRGDTEAFFGQGTRLTVV.

The chain uses TRBV13 and TRBJ2-3; tentative D call: TRBD2 (6 bases). CDR3 length: 17 amino acids. The V gene's germline CDR1 is PRHDT and CDR2 FYEKMQ (reference sequence). Trimming pared 5 bases from V and 0 bases from J, leaving 18 bases between. The CDR3 loop is CASSPWGWGTSTDTQYF. In DNA form, the CDR3 reads TGTGCCAGCAGCCCCTGGGGGTGGGGGACTAGCACAGATACGCAGTATTTT. Based on the CDR3 plus reference TRBV13 and TRBJ2-3, the full variable domain is AAGVIQSPRHLIKEKRETATLKCYPIPRHDTVYWYQQGPGQDPQFLISFYEKMQSDKGSIPDRFSAQQFSDYHSELNMSSLELGDSALYFCASSPWGWGTSTDTQYFGPGTRLTVL.

V gene TRBV21-1 combines with J gene TRBJ2-5; the D call TRBD2 from the table was never checked on the DNA. TRBV21-1 is flagged as a pseudogene. The CDR3 has 15 residues. CDR3 nucleotides: TGTGCCAGCAGCAAGTACCGTCGCGAGGGCGAGACCCAGTACTTC. It is translated as CASSKYRREGETQYF.

This chain joins TRBV7-8 and TRBJ2-1; TRBD2 matches at 8 bases. The CDR3 is 16 residues long. The V gene's germline CDR1 is SGHVS and CDR2 FQNEAQ. Germline trimming cut 4 bases from V and 0 bases from J; bases unmatched to any gene: 5. The CDR3 protein is CASSYLSGSSYNEQFF. The CDR3 bases are TGTGCCAGCAGCTACCTAAGCGGGAGCTCCTACAATGAGCAGTTCTTC.

Turning to this clone: The sample carries other DNA sequences with the same CDR3. This chain uses TRBV7-8 with TRBJ1-1; 7 bases align to TRBD1. With V trimmed by 0 bases and J by 2 bases, 3 bases remained unmatched. Germline assignment: CDR1 SGHVS and CDR2 FQNEAQ. The CDR3 has 15 amino acids. CDR3 bases: TGTGCCAGCAGCTTAGCGAACAGGGGAAACACTGAAGCTTTCTTT. It encodes CASSLANRGNTEAFF.

The CDR3 reads CASSFGDTFPLYEQYF. In DNA, the CDR3 is TGTGCCAGCAGTTTCGGGGACACCTTCCCCCTTTACGAGCAGTACTTC. The V call is TRBV5-5, the J call TRBJ2-7; D possibly corresponds to TRBD1 (6 bases). With 5 bases removed from V and 4 bases from J, the gap between germline ends came to 22 bases. CDR3 length: 16 amino acids. The V gene's germline CDR1 is SGHKS and CDR2 YYEKEE (reference sequence).

The V gene is TRBV6-6, the J gene TRBJ2-1, with a possible D match to TRBD2 (6 bases). Germline V gene sequence: CDR1 MNHNY, CDR2 SVGAGI (reference sequence). The length of the CDR3 is 15 residues. V was cut by 8 bases and J by 0 bases, with 14 bases left in between. CDR3 nucleotide sequence: TGTGCCAGCGGGCCTCTCGGGAGCTCCTACAATGAGCAGTTCTTC. Residues: CASGPLGSSYNEQFF.

V usage is TRBV5-4 and J usage is TRBJ2-7; 9 nucleotides agree with TRBD1. The CDR3 has 15 residues. Trimming at V came to 4 bases and at J to 3 bases, leaving 8 bases not matched to a gene. CDR1 SGHNT and CDR2 YYREEE come from the germline V gene (reference sequence). The CDR3 nucleotides are TGTGCCAGCAGCCCCGGGGGGACAGGGAACTACGAGCAGTACTTC. Residues: CASSPGGTGNYEQYF.

The chain uses TRBV23-1 and TRBJ2-5; D may be TRBD2 (5 bases). TRBV23-1 is identified as an open reading frame with a role that is uncertain. V lost 10 bases, J lost 5 bases, and 23 bases lay in between. The CDR3 length is 15 residues. The CDR3 loop reads CANPRDPDLGETQYF. CDR3 nucleotide sequence: TGCGCCAACCCCCGGGATCCTGACCTGGGGGAGACCCAGTACTTC.

The chain uses TRBV5-1 and TRBJ1-1; perhaps TRBD1 as D (5 bases). V shed 0 bases and J shed 7 bases, with 13 bases lying between them. Germline lookup yields CDR1 SGHRS and CDR2 YFSETQ. The CDR3 consists of 14 residues. The CDR3 is CASSLVATDLEAFF. CDR3 DNA sequence: TGCGCCAGCAGCTTGGTTGCGACAGACCTTGAAGCTTTCTTT.

The chain carries TRBV4-1 and TRBJ1-1; 11 positions match TRBD1. V lost 1 base to trimming and J lost 0 bases; unmatched junction nucleotides: 4. CDR1 MGHRA and CDR2 YSYEKL come from the germline V gene. The CDR3 covers 17 residues. The CDR3 DNA reads TGCGCCAGCAGCCAAGTGGGGACAGGGGGATTGAACACTGAAGCTTTCTTT. Its protein product is CASSQVGTGGLNTEAFF.

The chain carries TRBV5-1 and TRBJ1-6; 11 bases are shared with TRBD1. Germline loops: CDR1 SGHRS, CDR2 YFSETQ. CDR3 length: 17 amino acids. After removal of 4 bases from V and 8 bases from J, the junction contained 11 bases not matched to a gene. The CDR3 DNA reads TGCGCCAGCAGCCAACCAAGGACAGGGGGCTTGGATTCACCCCTCCACTTT. It codes for CASSQPRTGGLDSPLHF.

The J gene is TRBJ1-1, the V gene TRBV6-5, with 7 nucleotides matching TRBD1. Germline V lookup: CDR1 MNHEY, CDR2 SVGAGI. V trimming: 6 bases; J trimming: 4 bases; junction bases outside the gene matches: 5. The CDR3 totals 13 residues. Here the CDR3 DNA reads TGTGCCAGCAGACGACAGGGACCCACTGAAGCTTTCTTT. The encoded protein is CASRRQGPTEAFF.

The gene calls are TRBV29-1 and TRBJ2-7; TRBD2 is a possible D gene (6 bases). V gave up 5 bases and J gave up 1 base, with 12 bases separating them. The CDR3 covers 13 residues. Germline CDR1 is SQVTM and CDR2 is ANQGSEA. CDR3 in DNA: TGCAGCGTTCAGCTAGCGTCGTCCTACGAGCAGTACTTC. This gives the protein CSVQLASSYEQYF.

The chain recombines TRBV6-1 with TRBJ1-2; the match to TRBD1 covers 7 bases. The CDR3 sequence is 13 residues long. The ends lost 6 bases at V and 7 bases at J; junction bases unmatched: 8. CDR1 MNHNS and CDR2 SASEGT come from the germline V gene. Here the CDR3 DNA reads TGTGCCAGCAGCGTAGACAGGGCCTTTGGCTACACCTTC. This codes for CASSVDRAFGYTF.

V usage is TRBV7-9 and J usage is TRBJ2-1, with TRBD2 matching 8 bases. The germline CDR1 and CDR2 sequences are SEHNR and FQNEAQ (reference sequence). Trimming cost V 5 bases and J 5 bases; bases outside gene matches: 2. CDR3 length: 13 amino acids. CDR3 amino acids: CASSGLAHNEQFF. DNA of the CDR3: TGTGCCAGCAGCGGACTAGCTCACAATGAGCAGTTCTTC.